Given below is one T cell receptor beta chain in context. Antigen: not known. This entry belongs to a study of cytomegalovirus exposure and HLA in healthy donors. About the study: Previous work identified 95 million to 140 million unique TCR beta sequences from 200 million or so T cells.

It was with 60 Vbeta and 13 Jbeta primers that the PCR ran. Measured with immunoSEQ multiplex PCR; TCRdb has only the in-frame clones, and not every one. The profile shows roughly 170,000 clones, approximately 77% of them singletons. General study results and limits: Among TCR beta chains, those listed as cytomegalovirus-associated numbered fewer than 200. Common viral pathogens seemed to be connected with several of the most significant clusters, according to a later analysis.

The sequence was collected from a female donor in good health and CMV-seronegative. Specimen: PBMCs.

The chain's CDR3 is CASSFRDGGEQYF. DNA of the CDR3: TGTGCCAGTAGCTTCCGCGATGGCGGAGAGCAGTACTTC. The rearrangement links TRBV19 to TRBJ2-7; D unclear. The CDR3 covers 13 residues. Trimming removed 6 bases from V and 7 bases from J, with 16 bases in between. Germline V gives CDR1 LNHDA, CDR2 SQIVND (reference sequence).